The clone carrying this TCR beta chain was seen at least ten times. This specimen belongs to a study of T cells in Graves' hyperthyroidism and ophthalmopathy. Stable Graves' hyperthyroidism meant no ophthalmopathy progression within 18 months. The CDR3 is 17 amino acids. V lost 6 bases and J lost 5, with 25 bases in between. Germline CDR1 and CDR2: LGHDT and YNNKEL (reference sequence). Researchers amplified the TCR beta CDR3 regions from RNA transcripts. Primed by the HTBI set, a first-round RT-PCR was run on the TCR CDR3. MiXCR, run by TCRdb on the multiplex PCR reads, gives a single entry per CDR3 protein. There are approximately 700,000 distinct CDR3 sequences in the sample; about 15% occur only once, and approximately 8.4% lies in the top ten.

Sequenced sample: blood. The chain is built from TRBV3-1 and TRBJ2-5; D unclear. The origin of this receptor is a man aged 18 to 30 with Graves' hyperthyroidism. The CDR3 spells CASSPDSREEFRETQYF. The CDR3 bases are TGTGCCAGCAGTCCAGACTCACGTGAAGAATTTCGGGAGACCCAGTACTTC.